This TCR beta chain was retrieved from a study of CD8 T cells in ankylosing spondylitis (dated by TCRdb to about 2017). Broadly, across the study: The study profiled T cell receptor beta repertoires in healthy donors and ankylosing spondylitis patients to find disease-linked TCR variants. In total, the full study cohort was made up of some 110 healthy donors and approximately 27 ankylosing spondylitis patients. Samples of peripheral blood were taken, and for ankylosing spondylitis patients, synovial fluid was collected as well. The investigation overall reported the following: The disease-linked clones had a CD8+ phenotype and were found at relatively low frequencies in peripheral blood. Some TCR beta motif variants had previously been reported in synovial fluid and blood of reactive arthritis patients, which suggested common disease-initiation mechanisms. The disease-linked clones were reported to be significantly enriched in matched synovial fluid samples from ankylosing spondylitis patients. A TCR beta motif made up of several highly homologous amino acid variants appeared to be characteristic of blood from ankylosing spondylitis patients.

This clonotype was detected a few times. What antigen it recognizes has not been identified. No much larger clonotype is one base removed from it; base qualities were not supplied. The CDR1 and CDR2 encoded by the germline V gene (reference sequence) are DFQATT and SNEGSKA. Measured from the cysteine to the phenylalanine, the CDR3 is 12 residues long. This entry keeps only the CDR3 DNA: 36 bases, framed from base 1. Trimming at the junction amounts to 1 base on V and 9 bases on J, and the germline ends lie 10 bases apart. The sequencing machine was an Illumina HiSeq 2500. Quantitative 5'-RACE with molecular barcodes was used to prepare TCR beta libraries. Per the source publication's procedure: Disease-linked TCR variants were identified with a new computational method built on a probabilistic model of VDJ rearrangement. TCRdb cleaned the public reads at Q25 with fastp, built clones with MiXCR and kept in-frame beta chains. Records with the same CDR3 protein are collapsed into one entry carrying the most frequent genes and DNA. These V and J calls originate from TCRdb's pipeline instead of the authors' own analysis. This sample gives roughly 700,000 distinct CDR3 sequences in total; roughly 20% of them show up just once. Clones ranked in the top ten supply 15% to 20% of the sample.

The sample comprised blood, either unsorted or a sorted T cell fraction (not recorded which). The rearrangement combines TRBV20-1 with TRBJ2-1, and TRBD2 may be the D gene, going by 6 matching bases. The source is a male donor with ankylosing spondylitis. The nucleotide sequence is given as TGCAGTGCTAGAGCTGTAGCGGTTGAGCAGTTCTTC. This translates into CSARAVAVEQFF.